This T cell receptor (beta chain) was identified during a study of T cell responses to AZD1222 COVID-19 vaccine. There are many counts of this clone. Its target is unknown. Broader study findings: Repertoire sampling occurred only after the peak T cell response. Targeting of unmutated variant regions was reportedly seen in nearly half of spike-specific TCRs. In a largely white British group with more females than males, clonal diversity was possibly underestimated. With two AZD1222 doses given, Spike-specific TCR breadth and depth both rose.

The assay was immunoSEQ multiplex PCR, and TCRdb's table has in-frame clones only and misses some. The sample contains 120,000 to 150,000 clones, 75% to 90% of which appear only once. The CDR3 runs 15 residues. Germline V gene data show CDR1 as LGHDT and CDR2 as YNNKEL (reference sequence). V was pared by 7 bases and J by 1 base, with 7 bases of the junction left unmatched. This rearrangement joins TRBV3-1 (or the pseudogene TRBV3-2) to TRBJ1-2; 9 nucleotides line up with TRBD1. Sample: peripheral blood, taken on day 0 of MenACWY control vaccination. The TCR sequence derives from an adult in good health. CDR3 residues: CASTSGTGLNYGYTF. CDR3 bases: TGTGCCAGCACCTCCGGGACAGGGCTTAACTATGGCTACACCTTC.